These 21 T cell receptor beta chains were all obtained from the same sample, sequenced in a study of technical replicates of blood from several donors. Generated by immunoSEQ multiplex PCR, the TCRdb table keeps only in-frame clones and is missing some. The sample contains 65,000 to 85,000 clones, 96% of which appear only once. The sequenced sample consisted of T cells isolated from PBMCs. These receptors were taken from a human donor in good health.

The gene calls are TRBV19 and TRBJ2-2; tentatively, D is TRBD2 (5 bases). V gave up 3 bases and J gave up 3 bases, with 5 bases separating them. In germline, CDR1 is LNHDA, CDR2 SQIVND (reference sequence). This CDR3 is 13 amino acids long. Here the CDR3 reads CASSMRDTGELFF. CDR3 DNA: TGTGCCAGTAGTATGCGGGACACCGGGGAGCTGTTTTTT.

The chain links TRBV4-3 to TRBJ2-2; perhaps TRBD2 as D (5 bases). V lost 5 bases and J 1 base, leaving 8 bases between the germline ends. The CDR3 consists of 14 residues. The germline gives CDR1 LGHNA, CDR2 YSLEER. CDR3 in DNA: TGCGCCAGCAGCTGGACTCTGAACACCGGGGAGCTGTTTTTT. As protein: CASSWTLNTGELFF.

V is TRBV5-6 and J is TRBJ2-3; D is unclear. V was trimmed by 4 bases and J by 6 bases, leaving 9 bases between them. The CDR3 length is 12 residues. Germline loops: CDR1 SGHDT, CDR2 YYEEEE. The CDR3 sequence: CASSISADTQYF. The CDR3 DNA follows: TGTGCCAGCAGCATAAGCGCGGATACGCAGTATTTT.

The CDR3 is CASSQSREVDGYTF. In nucleotides, the CDR3 is TGCGCCAGCAGTCAATCTAGGGAGGTGGATGGCTACACCTTC. The chain is built from TRBV23-1 and TRBJ1-2; D gene unclear. Being an ORF, TRBV23-1 has a function that is uncertain. Trimming shortened V by 0 bases and J by 6 bases, and 11 bases separated the two germline ends. The CDR3 length is 14 residues.

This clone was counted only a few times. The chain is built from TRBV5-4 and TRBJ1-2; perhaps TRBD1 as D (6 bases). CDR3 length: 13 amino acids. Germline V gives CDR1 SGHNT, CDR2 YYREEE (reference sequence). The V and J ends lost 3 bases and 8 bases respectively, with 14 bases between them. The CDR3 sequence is CASSYQTGQGYTF. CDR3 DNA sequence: TGTGCCAGCAGCTACCAGACAGGTCAAGGCTACACCTTC.

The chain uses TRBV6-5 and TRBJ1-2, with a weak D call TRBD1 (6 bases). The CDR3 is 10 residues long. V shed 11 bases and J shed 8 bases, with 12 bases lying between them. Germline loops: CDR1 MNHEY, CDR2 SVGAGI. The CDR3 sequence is CAAGVGGYTF. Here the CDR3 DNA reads TGTGCCGCAGGGGTTGGGGGCTACACCTTC.

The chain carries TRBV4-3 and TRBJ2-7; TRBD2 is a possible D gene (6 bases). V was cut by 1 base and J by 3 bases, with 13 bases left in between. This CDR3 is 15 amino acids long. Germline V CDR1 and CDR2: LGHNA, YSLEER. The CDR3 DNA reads TGCGCCAGCAGCCAAGTCGACGGGAGTGGCTACGAGCAGTACTTC. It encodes CASSQVDGSGYEQYF.

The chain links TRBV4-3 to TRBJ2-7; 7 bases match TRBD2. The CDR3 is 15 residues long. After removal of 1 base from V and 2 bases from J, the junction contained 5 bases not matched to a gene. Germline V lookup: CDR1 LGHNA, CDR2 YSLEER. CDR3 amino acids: CASSQVTGGAYEQYF. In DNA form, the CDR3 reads TGCGCCAGCAGCCAAGTAACGGGGGGAGCCTACGAGCAGTACTTC.

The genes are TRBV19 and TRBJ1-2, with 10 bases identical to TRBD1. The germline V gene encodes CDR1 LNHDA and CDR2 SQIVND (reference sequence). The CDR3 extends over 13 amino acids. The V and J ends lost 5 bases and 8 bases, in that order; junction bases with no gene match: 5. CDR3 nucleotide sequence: TGTGCCAGTAGTGGACAGGGGGTGAAGGGCTACACCTTC. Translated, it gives CASSGQGVKGYTF.

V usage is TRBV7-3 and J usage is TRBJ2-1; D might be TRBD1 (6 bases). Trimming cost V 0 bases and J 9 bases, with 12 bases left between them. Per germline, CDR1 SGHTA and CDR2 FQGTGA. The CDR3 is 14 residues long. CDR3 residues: CASSLTPGVSEQFF. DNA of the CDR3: TGTGCCAGCAGCTTAACCCCAGGGGTGAGTGAGCAGTTCTTC.

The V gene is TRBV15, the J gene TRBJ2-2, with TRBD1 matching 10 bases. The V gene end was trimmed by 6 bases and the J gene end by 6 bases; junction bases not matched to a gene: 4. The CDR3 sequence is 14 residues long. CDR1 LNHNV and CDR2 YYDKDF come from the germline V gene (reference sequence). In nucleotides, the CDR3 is TGTGCCACCAGAAGGGACAGGGGCTCCGGGGAGCTGTTTTTT. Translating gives CATRRDRGSGELFF.

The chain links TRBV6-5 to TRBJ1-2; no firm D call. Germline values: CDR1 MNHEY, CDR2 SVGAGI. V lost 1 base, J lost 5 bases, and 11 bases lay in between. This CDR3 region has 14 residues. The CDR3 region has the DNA TGTGCCAGCAGTTACTGGAACAGTGGGTATGGCTACACCTTC. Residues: CASSYWNSGYGYTF.

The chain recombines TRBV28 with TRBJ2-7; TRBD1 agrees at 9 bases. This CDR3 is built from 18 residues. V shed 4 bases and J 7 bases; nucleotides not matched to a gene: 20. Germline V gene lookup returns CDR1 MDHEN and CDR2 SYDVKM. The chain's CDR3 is CASSYPKYLQGARREQYF. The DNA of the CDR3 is TGTGCCAGCAGTTACCCCAAATACCTACAGGGGGCGAGGAGGGAGCAGTACTTC.

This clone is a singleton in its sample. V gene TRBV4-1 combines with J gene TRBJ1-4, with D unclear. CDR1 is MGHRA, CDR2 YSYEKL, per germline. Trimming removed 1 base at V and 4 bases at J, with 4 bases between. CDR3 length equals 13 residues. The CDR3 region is CASSQVLNEKLFF. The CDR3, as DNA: TGCGCCAGCAGCCAAGTTCTTAATGAAAAACTGTTTTTT.

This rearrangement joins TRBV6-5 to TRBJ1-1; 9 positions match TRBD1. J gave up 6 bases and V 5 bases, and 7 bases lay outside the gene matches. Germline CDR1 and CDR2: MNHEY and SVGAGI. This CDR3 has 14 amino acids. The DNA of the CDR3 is TGTGCCAGCAGTCCACTACAGGGGGCCCCTGAAGCTTTCTTT. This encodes CASSPLQGAPEAFF.

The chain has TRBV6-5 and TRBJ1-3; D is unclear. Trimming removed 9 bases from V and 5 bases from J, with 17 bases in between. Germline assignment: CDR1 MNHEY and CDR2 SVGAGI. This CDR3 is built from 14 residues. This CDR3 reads CASSGSAGRNTIYF. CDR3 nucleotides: TGTGCCAGTTCAGGTTCGGCGGGCAGAAACACCATATATTTT.

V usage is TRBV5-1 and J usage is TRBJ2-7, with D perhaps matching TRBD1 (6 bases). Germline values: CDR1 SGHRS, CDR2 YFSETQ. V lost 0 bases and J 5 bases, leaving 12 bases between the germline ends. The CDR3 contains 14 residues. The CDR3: CASSLGTAPHEQYF. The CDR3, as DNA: TGCGCCAGCAGCTTGGGGACAGCCCCTCACGAGCAGTACTTC.

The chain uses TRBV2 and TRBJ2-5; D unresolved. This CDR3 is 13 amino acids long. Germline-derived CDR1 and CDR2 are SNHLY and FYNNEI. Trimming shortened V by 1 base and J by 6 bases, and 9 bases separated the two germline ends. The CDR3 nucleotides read TGTGCCAGCAGTGAAGGACATGGTCAGACCCAGTACTTC. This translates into CASSEGHGQTQYF.

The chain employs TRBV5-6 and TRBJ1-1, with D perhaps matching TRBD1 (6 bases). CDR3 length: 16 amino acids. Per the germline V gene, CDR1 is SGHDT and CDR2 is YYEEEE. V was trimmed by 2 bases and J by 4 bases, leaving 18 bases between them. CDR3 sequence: CASSFFGAGTLTEAFF. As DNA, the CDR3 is TGTGCCAGCAGCTTCTTCGGTGCAGGGACACTCACTGAAGCTTTCTTT.

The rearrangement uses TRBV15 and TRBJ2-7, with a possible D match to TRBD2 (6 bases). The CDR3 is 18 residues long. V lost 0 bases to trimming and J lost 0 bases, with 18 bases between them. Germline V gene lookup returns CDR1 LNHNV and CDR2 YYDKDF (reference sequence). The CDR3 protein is CATSRDTVAAAFSYEQYF. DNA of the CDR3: TGTGCCACCAGCAGAGATACCGTAGCGGCCGCATTCTCCTACGAGCAGTACTTC.

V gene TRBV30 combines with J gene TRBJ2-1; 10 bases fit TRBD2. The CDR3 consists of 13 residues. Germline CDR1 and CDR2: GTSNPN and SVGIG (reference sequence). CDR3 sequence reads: CARKSGRESEQFF. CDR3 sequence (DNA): TGTGCTCGGAAAAGCGGGAGGGAGAGTGAGCAGTTCTTC.